These 30 T cell receptor beta chains share one sample of origin, sequenced in a study of control samples from healthy donors and cancer patients. Sequenced by immunoSEQ multiplex PCR; TCRdb stores in-frame clones only, minus some. The data contain tens of thousands of clones, roughly 82% of them seen just once; the ten biggest clones take up about 3%. The sample taken for sequencing was PBMCs. These receptors all stem from a woman aged 50 to 60 with lung cancer.

This chain links TRBV4-3 with TRBJ1-6; D perhaps matches TRBD1 (6 bases). CDR3 length equals 15 residues. CDR1 is LGHNA and CDR2 is YSLEER in the germline V gene. With 4 bases removed from V and 6 bases from J, the gap between germline ends came to 13 bases. CDR3 protein: CASSLDRNLNSPLHF. The CDR3 DNA reads TGCGCCAGCAGCCTCGACAGGAACCTTAATTCACCCCTCCACTTT.

The gene calls are TRBV30 and TRBJ1-1; TRBD1 aligns across 10 bases. This CDR3 comprises 14 residues. Germline V gene data show CDR1 as GTSNPN and CDR2 as SVGIG (reference sequence). V lost 4 bases, J lost 6 bases, and 8 bases stayed unmatched. The CDR3 reads CAWTPIGTGAEAFF. CDR3 DNA sequence: TGTGCCTGGACACCGATAGGGACAGGGGCTGAAGCTTTCTTT.

This chain uses TRBV19 with TRBJ2-7; D remains ambiguous. This CDR3 comprises 15 residues. The germline V and J ends were trimmed by 3 bases and 4 bases, with 16 bases remaining between them. Germline CDR1 LNHDA, CDR2 SQIVND (reference sequence). CDR3 sequence reads: CASSIAAAPWYEQYF. CDR3 sequence (DNA): TGTGCCAGTAGTATTGCGGCGGCCCCTTGGTACGAGCAGTACTTC.

The chain recombines TRBV12-3 or TRBV12-4 with TRBJ1-5; 7 bases line up with TRBD1. The CDR3 loop spans 13 amino acids. With V trimmed by 5 bases and J by 9 bases, 7 bases remained unmatched. Written as DNA, the CDR3 is TGTGCCAGCAGTCAGGGGGACCGCGGGCCCCAGCATTTT. Amino acids: CASSQGDRGPQHF.

Within the sample, this clone is medium-sized. This rearrangement joins TRBV7-9 to TRBJ2-2, with TRBD2 matching over 12 bases. The V gene's germline CDR1 is SEHNR and CDR2 FQNEAQ (reference sequence). V trimming: 7 bases; J trimming: 5 bases; junction bases outside the gene matches: 8. CDR3 size: 16 residues. This CDR3 is CASTYRTSGKTGELFF. Written as DNA, the CDR3 is TGTGCCAGCACCTATAGGACTAGCGGGAAGACCGGGGAGCTGTTTTTT.

This chain uses TRBV28 with TRBJ2-2; D not resolved. This CDR3 contains 16 residues. From germline, CDR1 is MDHEN and CDR2 SYDVKM. V was clipped by 6 bases and J by 5 bases, with 19 bases between them. CDR3 nucleotide sequence: TGTGCCAGCAGCTCTTTTGGGCTAGGCACAACCGGGGAGCTGTTTTTT. Translated: CASSSFGLGTTGELFF.

V usage is TRBV19 and J usage is TRBJ1-3, with D unresolved. Trimming took off 3 bases at V and 3 bases at J, with 9 bases between the two ends. Germline assignment: CDR1 LNHDA and CDR2 SQIVND (reference sequence). The CDR3 runs 14 residues. The CDR3 DNA is TGTGCCAGTAGTATCGGGCAGCTTGGAAACACCATATATTTT. Translating gives CASSIGQLGNTIYF.

The J gene is TRBJ1-2, the V gene TRBV29-1, with D uncertain. In germline, CDR1 is SQVTM, CDR2 ANQGSEA. The ends were cut back, 1 base at V and 8 bases at J, with 11 bases in the middle. This CDR3 region has 12 residues. CDR3 in DNA: TGCAGCGTTGAAGGTGGTGGATGGGGCTACACCTTC. Residues: CSVEGGGWGYTF.

This clone was observed a single time. The J gene is TRBJ1-1, the V gene TRBV5-1; 8 bases match TRBD1. With V trimmed by 4 bases and J by 5 bases, 7 bases remained unmatched. The germline gives CDR1 SGHRS, CDR2 YFSETQ. CDR3 length equals 14 residues. The CDR3 sequence is CASSNGQGGTEAFF. CDR3 in DNA: TGCGCCAGCAGCAACGGACAGGGAGGGACTGAAGCTTTCTTT. The complete variable domain, with remaining parts taken from reference TRBV5-1 and TRBJ1-1, reads KAGVTQTPRYLIKTRGQQVTLSCSPISGHRSVSWYQQTPGQGLQFLFEYFSETQRNKGNFPGRFSGRQFSNSRSEMNVSTLELGDSALYLCASSNGQGGTEAFFGQGTRLTVV.

This clone was found once. J is TRBJ1-1 and V is TRBV7-2; 7 nucleotides align to TRBD1. Germline V lookup: CDR1 SGHTA, CDR2 FQGNSA. The CDR3 consists of 14 residues. V dropped 7 bases and J dropped 1; count of bases not matched to a gene: 6. CDR3 DNA: TGTGCCAGCAACCAGGGACAGCCGAACACTGAAGCTTTCTTT. It yields the protein CASNQGQPNTEAFF.

The chain combines TRBV11-2 with TRBJ2-7; no reliable D call. V was pared by 5 bases and J by 3 bases, with 11 bases between. This CDR3 has 13 amino acids. Germline CDR1 is SGHAT and CDR2 is FQNNGV. The CDR3 coding sequence is TGTGCCAGCAGCACCCTCAACAGCTACGAGCAGTACTTC. Protein sequence: CASSTLNSYEQYF.

This clone has only a few counts. This CDR3 is CATSDPGTPYNEQFF. CDR3 DNA: TGTGCCACCAGTGACCCCGGGACCCCCTACAATGAGCAGTTCTTC. V is TRBV24-1 and J is TRBJ2-1; D is tentatively TRBD1 or TRBD2 (5 bases each). V lost 4 bases and J lost 2, with 11 bases in between. From germline, CDR1 is KGHDR and CDR2 SFDVKD. The CDR3 length is 15 residues.

The CDR3 nucleotides read TGTGCCAGCAGTTTATACCAGGATAATGAAAAACTGTTTTTT. This sequence encodes CASSLYQDNEKLFF. This chain joins TRBV28 and TRBJ1-4; D remains ambiguous. CDR1 and CDR2 from the germline V gene are MDHEN and SYDVKM. Trimming took 1 base from V and 4 from J, leaving 7 bases between them. The CDR3 contains 14 residues.

The J gene is TRBJ2-7, the V gene TRBV24-1; D tentatively fits TRBD1 or TRBD2 (5 bases each). The CDR3 length is 15 residues. Germline CDR1 is KGHDR and CDR2 is SFDVKD. Trimming shortened V by 3 bases and J by 2 bases, and 13 bases separated the two germline ends. CDR3 nucleotides: TGTGCCACCAGTGATCCCGGGACGCCTACCTACGAGCAGTACTTC. Translated, it gives CATSDPGTPTYEQYF.

J is TRBJ1-2 and V is TRBV21-1. TRBV21-1 is noted as a pseudogene. This CDR3 is built from 19 residues. As DNA, the CDR3 is TGTGCCAGCAGCACACAAAGGGGGGCCAATCGGAAATGGGGCTATGGCTACACCTTC. The encoded protein is CASSTQRGANRKWGYGYTF.

The chain is built from TRBV7-9 and TRBJ2-7; 7 positions match TRBD1. V gave up 5 bases and J gave up 8 bases; unmatched junction bases: 12. CDR1 and CDR2 (germline): SEHNR, FQNEAQ (reference sequence). CDR3 size: 14 residues. As DNA, the CDR3 is TGTGCCAGCAGCCTCCCCCGACAGGGCCCTAAGCAGTACTTC. Its translation is CASSLPRQGPKQYF.

The V call is TRBV4-3, the J call TRBJ1-1; 12 nucleotides match TRBD1. V dropped 4 bases and J dropped 3; count of bases not matched to a gene: 6. CDR3 length: 16 amino acids. Germline lookup yields CDR1 LGHNA and CDR2 YSLEER. CDR3 nucleotide sequence: TGCGCCAGCAGCCCTGGGACAGGGGGCGCGGACACTGAAGCTTTCTTT. Protein product: CASSPGTGGADTEAFF.

This chain connects TRBV20-1 to TRBJ1-1; D gene ambiguous. CDR1 is DFQATT, CDR2 SNEGSKA, per germline (reference sequence). CDR3 length: 11 residues. Trimming pared 6 bases from V and 4 bases from J, leaving 9 bases between. For the CDR3, the DNA is TGCAGTGCGCGTATAGGCACTGAAGCTTTCTTT. This sequence encodes CSARIGTEAFF.

V usage is TRBV3-1 (or the pseudogene TRBV3-2) and J usage is TRBJ2-3; 8 nucleotides match TRBD2. After removal of 3 bases from V and 1 base from J, the junction contained 6 bases not matched to a gene. The CDR3 runs 16 residues. Per germline, CDR1 LGHDT and CDR2 YNNKEL (reference sequence). The CDR3 sequence: CASSHNRAGGTDTQYF. The DNA for the CDR3 is TGTGCCAGCAGCCACAACCGAGCGGGGGGCACAGATACGCAGTATTTT.

The V call is TRBV7-3, the J call TRBJ1-1; no clear D. The germline gives CDR1 SGHTA, CDR2 FQGTGA. Trimming shortened V by 4 bases and J by 4 bases, and 13 bases separated the two germline ends. CDR3 size: 14 residues. DNA for the CDR3: TGTGCCAGCAGCTCCAGCATAGGCATCACTGAAGCTTTCTTT. This sequence encodes CASSSSIGITEAFF.

V and J are TRBV10-3 and TRBJ1-1; D is ambiguous. V lost 8 bases and J 5 bases, leaving 15 bases between the germline ends. This CDR3 comprises 13 residues. Germline-derived CDR1 and CDR2 are ENHRY and SYGVKD. The chain's CDR3 is CAIGRVGETEAFF. The DNA for the CDR3 is TGTGCCATCGGAAGGGTTGGTGAAACTGAAGCTTTCTTT.

This chain connects TRBV5-6 to TRBJ1-1; no clear D. V was clipped by 0 bases and J by 1 base, with 10 bases between them. Per the germline V gene, CDR1 is SGHDT and CDR2 is YYEEEE. The CDR3 has 15 amino acids. CDR3 sequence: CASSLVGSGNTEAFF. CDR3 coding DNA: TGTGCCAGCAGCTTGGTCGGTTCGGGGAACACTGAAGCTTTCTTT. The full variable domain, rest sourced from reference TRBV5-6 and TRBJ1-1, is DAGVTQSPTHLIKTRGQQVTLRCSPKSGHDTVSWYQQALGQGPQFIFQYYEEEERQRGNFPDRFSGHQFPNYSSELNVNALLLGDSALYLCASSLVGSGNTEAFFGQGTRLTVV.

The chain joins TRBV3-1 (or the pseudogene TRBV3-2) to TRBJ1-5; D unresolved. Trimming took 5 bases from V and 0 from J, leaving 8 bases between them. Per germline, CDR1 LGHDT and CDR2 YNNKEL (reference sequence). The CDR3 is made up of 14 amino acids. In DNA form, the CDR3 reads TGTGCCAGCAGCGAGGACCTTAGCAATCAGCCCCAGCATTTT. Amino acid sequence: CASSEDLSNQPQHF.

The chain combines TRBV5-6 with TRBJ1-2; D gene uncertain. This CDR3 is built from 16 residues. Deletions cut 4 bases from V and 0 bases from J, with 16 bases between. Germline CDR1 reads SGHDT; CDR2 reads YYEEEE. CDR3 DNA: TGTGCCAGCAGCCCGTCGTATACAGCAGCTAACTATGGCTACACCTTC. As protein: CASSPSYTAANYGYTF.

The gene calls are TRBV14 and TRBJ1-4; D gene uncertain. Germline lookup yields CDR1 SGHDN and CDR2 FVKESK. V was trimmed by 3 bases and J by 0 bases, leaving 14 bases between them. The CDR3 runs 17 residues. DNA for the CDR3: TGTGCCAGCAGCCAGATGGGATACGGTGCAACTAATGAAAAACTGTTTTTT. This gives the protein CASSQMGYGATNEKLFF.

The rearrangement uses TRBV7-2 and TRBJ2-7; weak D call: TRBD2 (6 bases). Looked up from germline, CDR1 is SGHTA and CDR2 is FQGNSA. The CDR3 is 15 residues long. The V end was cut by 5 bases, the J end by 2 bases, with 16 bases between. This chain's CDR3 is CASSRTGAWTYEQYF. The CDR3 nucleotides read TGTGCCAGCAGCAGGACGGGAGCCTGGACCTACGAGCAGTACTTC.

DNA of the CDR3: TGTGCCAGCAGTTACTCGGGGGGCGAGGGTGGCTACACCTTC. Its translation is CASSYSGGEGGYTF. The chain uses TRBV6-5 and TRBJ1-2; perhaps TRBD1 as D (6 bases). Germline CDR1 and CDR2: MNHEY and SVGAGI. Trimming stripped 0 bases from V and 7 bases from J, with 12 bases between. The CDR3 loop spans 14 amino acids.

Only one count was recorded for this clone. The J gene is TRBJ2-7, the V gene TRBV12-3 or TRBV12-4; the D gene could be TRBD1 or TRBD2 (5 bases each). V lost 3 bases, J lost 5 bases, and 11 bases lay in between. CDR3 length: 13 residues. The CDR3 sequence is CASSLSRDDEQYF. The DNA for the CDR3 is TGTGCCAGCAGTTTGAGCAGGGACGACGAGCAGTACTTC.

This chain uses TRBV30 with TRBJ2-5; D unresolved. Germline lookup yields CDR1 GTSNPN and CDR2 SVGIG (reference sequence). CDR3 length: 13 amino acids. V dropped 4 bases and J dropped 7 bases, with 16 bases sitting between them. DNA for the CDR3: TGTGCCTGGAAGGCGTCAACCAGAGGGACCCAGTACTTC. Encoded protein: CAWKASTRGTQYF.

The J gene is TRBJ2-7, the V gene TRBV19; D call uncertain. Germline CDR1 is LNHDA and CDR2 is SQIVND (reference sequence). Between the trimmed V and J ends, which lost 4 bases and 5 bases, there was a span of 12 bases. The CDR3 is 13 residues long. CDR3 DNA: TGTGCCAGTAGTAACACCCCGGGTGACGAGCAGTACTTC. Protein: CASSNTPGDEQYF.